This T cell receptor (beta chain) was sequenced in a study of cytomegalovirus exposure and HLA in healthy donors. Study-wide results and caveats: Accounts indicate the classifier identified cytomegalovirus status with strong specificity and sensitivity. According to an earlier analysis, most TCR beta V segments yielded productive rearrangements about 90% or about 30% of the time. Accurate predictions that matched the HLA-A and HLA-B alleles of most subjects were reportedly made from TCR beta sequences. Excluded were some V segments that proved indistinguishable, including TRBV6-2 and TRBV6-3.

To note about this clone: Its specificity is unknown.

CDR1 SGHRS and CDR2 YFSETQ come from the germline V gene. The CDR3 totals 14 residues. The V end was cut by 3 bases, the J end by 5 bases, with 14 bases between. The study ran its PCR with 60 Vbeta and 13 Jbeta primers. This table comes from immunoSEQ multiplex PCR, and its TCRdb copy is limited to in-frame clones, with some not included. The data show 120,000 to 150,000 clones, around 10% seen once. The sequenced material came from PBMCs. The rearrangement joins TRBV5-1 to TRBJ2-5; no firm D call. This TCR derives from a male donor in good health and CMV-seronegative. The CDR3 loop is CASSSRSGSETQYF. In nucleotides, the CDR3 is TGCGCCAGCAGCTCTCGTTCGGGTTCCGAGACCCAGTACTTC.